The rows below give T cell receptor beta chains drawn from one sample of a study of shared clonotypes between healthy human individuals. Data came from immunoSEQ multiplex PCR; TCRdb stores just in-frame clones and leaves some out. Found here are fewer than 400,000 clones, approximately 79% of them singletons; the top ten hold 10% to 13%. Specimen: memory CD4+ T cells sorted from blood. These receptors all stem from a man aged 25 to 45 in good health. CDR3s include the opening cysteine and the closing phenylalanine or tryptophan.

>TRBV2|15
CASSPRTGGTDTQYF
>TRBV9|14
CASSVRPSTDTQYF
>TRBV6-1|14
CASRALVVNQPQHF
>TRBV28|14
CASGDRGPGETQYF
>TRBV10-2|14
CASSDWGGDTEAFF
>TRBV11-3|15
CASSSGGTTKNIQYF
>TRBV19|16
CASSIGTGRTKNIQYF
>TRBV5-1|14
CASSRGGVNTEAFF
>TRBV5-1|14
CASSLAGPNNEQFF
>TRBV10-3|13
CAINRDRGEEQYF
>TRBV29-1|13
CSAKDSRNTEAFF
>TRBV28|12
CASTWDRGKAFF
>TRBV7-2|14
CASSLIGEVYGYTF
>TRBV6-5|13
CASSLTGNYGYTF
>TRBV11-2|15
CASRAGTQPRYEQYF
>TRBV5-4|14
CASSLASRTDTQYF
>TRBV5-4|16
CASSSGGLLFTDTQYF
>TRBV28|14
CASSPYRAGNTIYF
>TRBV2|15
CASSEEQGGEETQYF
>TRBV2|14
CASSARRETGELFF
>TRBV20-1|11
CSAAGDEKLFF
>TRBV18|12
CASSRRDLEQYF
>TRBV7-2|15
CASSSRQGKAYEQYF
>TRBV29-1|14
CSVVSPDSSYEQYF
>TRBV12-5|16
CASGLDSGLPFYEQYF
>TRBV6-1|15
CASSERQGSYNEQFF
>TRBV6-4|16
CASSDSLGQGYYEQYF
>TRBV25-1|17
CASSEYDDSAAWNEQFF
>TRBV11-3|13
CASSLGATYEQYF
>TRBV18|14
CASSPTQGQETQYF
>TRBV2|13
CASSLARDTEAFF
>TRBV11-2|17
CASSFSPPGQGDPEAFF
>TRBV6-6|14
CASSSSLGANVLTF
>TRBV19|15
CASSRPGQGRIEQFF
>TRBV2|13
CASNGPHGGELFF
>TRBV28|14
CASCYGTGNNEQFF
>TRBV18|13
CASSPLSTDTQYF
>TRBV7-3|13
CASSLNTGAEQYF
>TRBV7-6|14
CASSLFQGENEQFF
>TRBV27|13
CASRGGADQPQHF
>TRBV5-4|13
CASSLSGSDTQYF
>TRBV30|12
CAWSVQSGPQHF
>TRBV11-3|12
CASSFGQAEQYF
>TRBV7-3|13
CASSKREGDTQYF
>TRBV2|14
CASSGVGGSTEAFF
>TRBV29-1|16
CSVDSPEGDRGHGYTF
>TRBV19|13
CASSGQGFSEAFF
>TRBV5-4|14
CASSQRPVVGGYTF
>TRBV5-1|13
CASSLQLSREQFF
>TRBV27|14
CASSTWGGTDTQYF
>TRBV11-2|14
CASSLGRGGETQYF
>TRBV5-5|13
CASSFRTDYEQYF
>TRBV6-1|11
CASSRPSEQYF
>TRBV15|15
CATSRGTAMGNTIYF
>TRBV9|15
CASSAGQGDYNEQFF
>TRBV5-4|13
CASSLISYNEQFF
>TRBV18|19
CASSRRGGSVEVLDNEQFF